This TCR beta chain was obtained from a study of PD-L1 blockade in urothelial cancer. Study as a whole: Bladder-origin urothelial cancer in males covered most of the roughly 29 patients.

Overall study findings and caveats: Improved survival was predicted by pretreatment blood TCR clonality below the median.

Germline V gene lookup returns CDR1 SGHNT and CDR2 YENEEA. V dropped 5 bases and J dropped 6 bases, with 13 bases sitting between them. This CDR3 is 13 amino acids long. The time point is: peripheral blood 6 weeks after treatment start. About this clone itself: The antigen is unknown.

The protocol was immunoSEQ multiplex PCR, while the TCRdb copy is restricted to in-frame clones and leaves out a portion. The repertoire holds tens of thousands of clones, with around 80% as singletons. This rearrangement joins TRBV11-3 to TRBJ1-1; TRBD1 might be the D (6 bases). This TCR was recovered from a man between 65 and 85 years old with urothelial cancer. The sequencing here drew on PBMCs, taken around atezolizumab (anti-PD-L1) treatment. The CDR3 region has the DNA TGTGCCAGCAGCCACAGGGTTTCGGCTGAAGCTTTCTTT. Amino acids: CASSHRVSAEAFF.